The entry that follows covers one T cell receptor (beta chain) sequence. Its specificity is unknown. RNA was extracted and reverse transcribed into cDNA as the sequencing template. TCRdb's table, derived via immunoSEQ multiplex PCR, lists solely in-frame clones and lacks some. The sample has approximately 140,000 clones; roughly nine tenths are singletons. Treatment of the sample: oral pan-JAK inhibitor, 5-10 mg twice daily. This specimen comes from a study of CD8+ T cells in alopecia areata. Whole-study context: Treated patients' severity was scored by percentage of affected scalp area. General study findings and limits: Many expanded lesional clones remained in scalp and blood on tofacitinib.

V gave up 2 bases and J gave up 7 bases; unmatched junction bases: 6. CDR3 length: 15 residues. Per the germline V gene, CDR1 is SGHTA and CDR2 is FQGNSA. This TCR was recovered from a human donor with alopecia areata. V usage is TRBV7-2 and J usage is TRBJ2-1; 9 nucleotides align to TRBD2. The sample in question was CD8+ T cells sorted from blood, obtained at week 4, from a patient treated with tofacitinib. The CDR3 nucleotides read TGTGCCAGCAGCTTAATTAGTAGCGGGGGAAATGAGCAGTTCTTC. This sequence encodes CASSLISSGGNEQFF.